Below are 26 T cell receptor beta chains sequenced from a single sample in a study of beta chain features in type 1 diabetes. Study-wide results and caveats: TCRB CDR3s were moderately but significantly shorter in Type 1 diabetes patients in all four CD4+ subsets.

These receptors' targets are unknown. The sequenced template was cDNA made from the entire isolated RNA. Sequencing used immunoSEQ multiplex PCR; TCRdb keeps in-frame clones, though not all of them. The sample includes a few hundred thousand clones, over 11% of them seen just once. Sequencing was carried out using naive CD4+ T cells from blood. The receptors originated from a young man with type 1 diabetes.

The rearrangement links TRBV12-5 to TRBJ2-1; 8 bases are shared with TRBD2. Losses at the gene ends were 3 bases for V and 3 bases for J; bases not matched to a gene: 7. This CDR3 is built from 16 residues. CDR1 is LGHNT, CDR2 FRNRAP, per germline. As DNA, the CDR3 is TGTGCTAGTGGTTTCGCGCTAGCGGGTTACTACAATGAGCAGTTCTTC. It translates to CASGFALAGYYNEQFF.

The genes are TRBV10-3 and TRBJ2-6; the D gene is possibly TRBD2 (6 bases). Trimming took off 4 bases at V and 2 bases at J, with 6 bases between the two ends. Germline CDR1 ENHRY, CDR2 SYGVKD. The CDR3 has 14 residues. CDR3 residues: CAISAGAGANVLTF. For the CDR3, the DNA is TGTGCCATCAGTGCGGGAGCTGGGGCCAACGTCCTGACTTTC.

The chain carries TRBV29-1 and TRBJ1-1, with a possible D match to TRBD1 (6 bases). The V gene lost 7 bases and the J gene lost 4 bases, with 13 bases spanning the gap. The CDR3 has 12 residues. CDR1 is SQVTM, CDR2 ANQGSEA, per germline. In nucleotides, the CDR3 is TGCAGCGCGGGACATCCCGGCACTGAAGCTTTCTTT. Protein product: CSAGHPGTEAFF. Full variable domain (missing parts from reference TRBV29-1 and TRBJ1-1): SAVISQKPSRDICQRGTSLTIQCQVDSQVTMMFWYRQQPGQSLTLIATANQGSEATYESGFVIDKFPISRPNLTFSTLTVSNMSPEDSSIYLCSAGHPGTEAFFGQGTRLTVV.

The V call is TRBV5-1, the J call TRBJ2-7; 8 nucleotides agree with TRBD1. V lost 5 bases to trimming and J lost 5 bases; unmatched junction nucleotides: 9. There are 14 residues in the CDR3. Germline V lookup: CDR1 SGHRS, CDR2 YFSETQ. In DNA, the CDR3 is TGCGCCAGCAGACCTGGACAGGGTCCCCACGAGCAGTACTTC. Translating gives CASRPGQGPHEQYF.

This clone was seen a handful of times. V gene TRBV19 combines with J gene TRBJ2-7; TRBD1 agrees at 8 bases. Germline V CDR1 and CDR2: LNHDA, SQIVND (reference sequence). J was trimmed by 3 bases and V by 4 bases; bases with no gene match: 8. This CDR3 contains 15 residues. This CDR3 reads CASSKTTGANYEQYF. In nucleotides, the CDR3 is TGTGCCAGTAGTAAAACGACAGGGGCAAACTACGAGCAGTACTTC.

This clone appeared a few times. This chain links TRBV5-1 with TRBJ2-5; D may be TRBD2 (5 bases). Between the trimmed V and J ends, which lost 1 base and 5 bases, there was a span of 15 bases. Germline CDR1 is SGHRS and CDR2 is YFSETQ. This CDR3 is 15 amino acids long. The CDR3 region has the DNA TGCGCCAGCAGCTTGATTTCGGGAATGGGGGAGACCCAGTACTTC. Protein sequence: CASSLISGMGETQYF.

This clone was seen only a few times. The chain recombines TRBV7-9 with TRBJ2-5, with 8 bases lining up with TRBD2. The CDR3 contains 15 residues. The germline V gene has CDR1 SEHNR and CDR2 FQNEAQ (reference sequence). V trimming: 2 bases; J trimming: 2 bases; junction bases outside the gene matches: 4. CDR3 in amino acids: CASSLWASGQETQYF. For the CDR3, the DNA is TGTGCCAGCAGCTTATGGGCTAGCGGGCAAGAGACCCAGTACTTC.

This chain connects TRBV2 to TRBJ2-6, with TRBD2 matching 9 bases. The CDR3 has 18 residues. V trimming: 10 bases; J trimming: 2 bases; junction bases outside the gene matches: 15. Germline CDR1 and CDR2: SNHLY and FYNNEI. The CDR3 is CATARGAGGDAGANVLTF. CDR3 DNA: TGTGCCACTGCCAGGGGCGCGGGAGGGGATGCTGGGGCCAACGTCCTGACTTTC.

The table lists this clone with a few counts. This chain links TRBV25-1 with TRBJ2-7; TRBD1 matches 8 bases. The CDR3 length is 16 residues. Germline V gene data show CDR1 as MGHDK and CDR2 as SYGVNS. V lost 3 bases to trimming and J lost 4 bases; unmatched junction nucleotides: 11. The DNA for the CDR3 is TGTGCCAGCAGTGACTTAGGGACAGGCCACCCGTACGAGCAGTACTTC. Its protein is CASSDLGTGHPYEQYF.

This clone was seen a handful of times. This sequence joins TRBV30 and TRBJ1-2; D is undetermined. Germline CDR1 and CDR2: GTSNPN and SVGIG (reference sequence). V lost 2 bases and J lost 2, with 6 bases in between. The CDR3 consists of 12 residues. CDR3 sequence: CAWSSTNYGYTF. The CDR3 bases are TGTGCCTGGAGTTCCACAAACTATGGCTACACCTTC.

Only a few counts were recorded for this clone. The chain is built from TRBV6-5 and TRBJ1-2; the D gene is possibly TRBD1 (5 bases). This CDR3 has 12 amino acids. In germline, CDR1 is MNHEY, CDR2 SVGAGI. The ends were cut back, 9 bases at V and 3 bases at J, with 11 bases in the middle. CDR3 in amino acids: CASGRGDYGYTF. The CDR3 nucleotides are TGTGCCAGTGGCCGGGGGGACTATGGCTACACCTTC.

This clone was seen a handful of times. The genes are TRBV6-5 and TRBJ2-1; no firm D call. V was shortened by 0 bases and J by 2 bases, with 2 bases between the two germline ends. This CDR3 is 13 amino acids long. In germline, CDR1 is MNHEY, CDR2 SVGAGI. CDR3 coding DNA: TGTGCCAGCAGTTACTCCACCTACAATGAGCAGTTCTTC. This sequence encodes CASSYSTYNEQFF.

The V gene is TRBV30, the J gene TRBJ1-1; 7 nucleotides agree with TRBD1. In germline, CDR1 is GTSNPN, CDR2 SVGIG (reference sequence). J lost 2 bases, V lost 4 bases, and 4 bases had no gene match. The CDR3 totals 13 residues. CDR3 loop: CAWTGQPNTEAFF. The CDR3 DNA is TGTGCCTGGACGGGACAGCCCAACACTGAAGCTTTCTTT.

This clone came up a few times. The CDR3 nucleotides are TGTGCCAGCAGTTCCCTAGCGGCCGGGGAGCTGTTTTTT. As protein: CASSSLAAGELFF. The rearrangement links TRBV28 to TRBJ2-2; 7 bases line up with TRBD2. The CDR3 length is 13 residues. Germline values: CDR1 MDHEN, CDR2 SYDVKM. Germline trimming cut 4 bases from V and 6 bases from J; bases unmatched to any gene: 2.

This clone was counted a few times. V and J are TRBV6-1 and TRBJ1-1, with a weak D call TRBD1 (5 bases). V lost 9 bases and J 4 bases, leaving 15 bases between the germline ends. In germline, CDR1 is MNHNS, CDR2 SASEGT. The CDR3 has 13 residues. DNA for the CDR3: TGTGCCAGTGGGAGGGGCTTGGTCACTGAAGCTTTCTTT. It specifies CASGRGLVTEAFF.

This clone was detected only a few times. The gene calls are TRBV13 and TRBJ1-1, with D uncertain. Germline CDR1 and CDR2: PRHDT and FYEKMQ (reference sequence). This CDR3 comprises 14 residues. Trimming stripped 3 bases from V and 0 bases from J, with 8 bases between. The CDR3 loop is CASSFRTLNTEAFF. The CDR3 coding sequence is TGTGCCAGCAGCTTCAGGACTTTGAACACTGAAGCTTTCTTT. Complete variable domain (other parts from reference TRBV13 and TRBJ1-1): AAGVIQSPRHLIKEKRETATLKCYPIPRHDTVYWYQQGPGQDPQFLISFYEKMQSDKGSIPDRFSAQQFSDYHSELNMSSLELGDSALYFCASSFRTLNTEAFFGQGTRLTVV.

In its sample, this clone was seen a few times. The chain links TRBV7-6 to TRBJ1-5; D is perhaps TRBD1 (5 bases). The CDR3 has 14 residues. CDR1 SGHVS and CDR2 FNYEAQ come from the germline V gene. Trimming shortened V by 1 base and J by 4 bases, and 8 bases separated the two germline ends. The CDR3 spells CASSLGQTNQPQHF. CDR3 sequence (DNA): TGTGCCAGCAGCTTAGGACAGACTAATCAGCCCCAGCATTTT.

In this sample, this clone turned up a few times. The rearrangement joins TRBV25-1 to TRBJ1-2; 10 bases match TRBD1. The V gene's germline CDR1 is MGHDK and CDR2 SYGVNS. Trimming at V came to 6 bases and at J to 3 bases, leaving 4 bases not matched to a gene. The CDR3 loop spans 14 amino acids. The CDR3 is CASRGQGQHYGYTF. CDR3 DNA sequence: TGTGCCAGCAGGGGACAGGGGCAGCACTATGGCTACACCTTC.

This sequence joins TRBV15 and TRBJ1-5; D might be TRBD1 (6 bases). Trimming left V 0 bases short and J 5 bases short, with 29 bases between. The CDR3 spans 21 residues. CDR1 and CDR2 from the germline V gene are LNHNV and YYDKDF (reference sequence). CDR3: CATSRDMELRQGTNLYQPQHF. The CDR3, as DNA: TGTGCCACCAGCAGAGATATGGAGTTGCGGCAGGGGACTAACCTTTATCAGCCCCAGCATTTT.

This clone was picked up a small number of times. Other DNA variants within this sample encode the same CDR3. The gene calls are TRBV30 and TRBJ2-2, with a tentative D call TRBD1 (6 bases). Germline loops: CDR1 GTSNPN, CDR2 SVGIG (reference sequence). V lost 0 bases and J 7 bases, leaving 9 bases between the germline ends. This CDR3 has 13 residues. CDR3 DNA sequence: TGTGCCTGGAGTGTGCAGGGGAGCGGGGAGCTGTTTTTT. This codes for CAWSVQGSGELFF.

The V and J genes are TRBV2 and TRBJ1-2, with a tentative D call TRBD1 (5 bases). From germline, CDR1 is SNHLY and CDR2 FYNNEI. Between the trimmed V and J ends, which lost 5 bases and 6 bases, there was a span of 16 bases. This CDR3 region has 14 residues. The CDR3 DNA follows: TGTGCCAGCAGTCAGTCGACAGTCCCCCATGGCTACACCTTC. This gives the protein CASSQSTVPHGYTF.

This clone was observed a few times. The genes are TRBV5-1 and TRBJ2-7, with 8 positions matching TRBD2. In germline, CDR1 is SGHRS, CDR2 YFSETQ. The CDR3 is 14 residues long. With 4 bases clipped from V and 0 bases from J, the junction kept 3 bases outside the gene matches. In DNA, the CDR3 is TGCGCCAGCAGCAGGAGCGGGGGCTCCTACGAGCAGTACTTC. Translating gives CASSRSGGSYEQYF.

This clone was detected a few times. CDR3 in amino acids: CSVVGLNRNTEAFF. The CDR3 nucleotides are TGCAGCGTTGTAGGATTGAACAGAAACACTGAAGCTTTCTTT. The V and J genes are TRBV29-1 and TRBJ1-1, with D unresolved. The CDR3 sequence is 14 residues long. Trimming removed 4 bases from V and 2 bases from J, with 14 bases in between. Germline assignment: CDR1 SQVTM and CDR2 ANQGSEA.

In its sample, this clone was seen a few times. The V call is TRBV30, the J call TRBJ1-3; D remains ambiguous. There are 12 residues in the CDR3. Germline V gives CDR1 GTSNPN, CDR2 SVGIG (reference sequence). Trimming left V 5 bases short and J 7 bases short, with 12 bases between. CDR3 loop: CAWGLDGNTIYF. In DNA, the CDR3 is TGTGCCTGGGGTCTAGACGGGAACACCATATATTTT.

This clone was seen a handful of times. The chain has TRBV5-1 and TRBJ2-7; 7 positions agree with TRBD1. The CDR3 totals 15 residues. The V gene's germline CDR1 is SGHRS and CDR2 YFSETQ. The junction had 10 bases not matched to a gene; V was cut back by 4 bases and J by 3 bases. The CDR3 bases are TGCGCCAGCAGCGCCTCCGGGACAGAGAACTACGAGCAGTACTTC. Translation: CASSASGTENYEQYF. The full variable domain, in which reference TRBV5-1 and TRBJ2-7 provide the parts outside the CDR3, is KAGVTQTPRYLIKTRGQQVTLSCSPISGHRSVSWYQQTPGQGLQFLFEYFSETQRNKGNFPGRFSGRQFSNSRSEMNVSTLELGDSALYLCASSASGTENYEQYFGPGTRLTVT.

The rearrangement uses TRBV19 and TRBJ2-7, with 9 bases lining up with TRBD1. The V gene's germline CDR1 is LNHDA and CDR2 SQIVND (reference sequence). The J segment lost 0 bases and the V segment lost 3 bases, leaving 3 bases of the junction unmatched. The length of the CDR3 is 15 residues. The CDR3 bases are TGTGCCAGTAGTATTTCGACAGGGGGCTCCTACGAGCAGTACTTC. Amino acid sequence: CASSISTGGSYEQYF.